One and the same sample provided the 4 T cell receptor beta chains below, sequenced in a study of shared clonotypes between healthy human individuals (dated by TCRdb to 2018 to 2020). Library method: the immunoSEQ multiplex PCR assay. TCRdb took this table from immuneACCESS and kept in-frame rearrangements with V and J called. Such tables lack part of the clones; where checked against another copy, unresolved V genes explain under half of the gap, and the rest is unexplained. This sample holds 2 million to 2.5 million clones; around 95% were observed only once. More than 0.1% of the sample comes from the top ten. The specimen was naive CD4+ T cells sorted from blood. Read against the paper, the sample's cell subset or site label means: CD45RA+ positively selected. The receptors stem from a man aged 18 to 30 in good health.

The chain is built from TRBV11-2 and TRBJ2-7, with unresolved D. CDR3 length: 14 amino acids. The germline V gene has CDR1 SGHAT and CDR2 FQNNGV. The germline V and J ends were trimmed by 1 base and 4 bases, with 11 bases remaining between them. The CDR3 nucleotides are TGTGCCAGCAGCTTAGCAGGAAAAGGGTACGAGCAGTACTTC. Translating gives CASSLAGKGYEQYF. The full variable domain, in which reference TRBV11-2 and TRBJ2-7 provide the parts outside the CDR3, is EAGVAQSPRYKIIEKRQSVAFWCNPISGHATLYWYQQILGQGPKLLIQFQNNGVVDDSQLPKDRFSAERLKGVDSTLKIQPAKLEDSAVYLCASSLAGKGYEQYFGPGTRLTVT.

The chain employs TRBV5-1 and TRBJ2-5, with 8 bases aligning to TRBD2. The CDR3 is made up of 14 amino acids. With 4 bases clipped from V and 5 bases from J, the junction kept 7 bases outside the gene matches. Looked up from germline, CDR1 is SGHRS and CDR2 is YFSETQ. CDR3 bases: TGCGCCAGCAGCGCGGGGGGACATTTGGAGACCCAGTACTTC. This encodes CASSAGGHLETQYF.

Concerning this clone: Other DNA sequences in the same sample also yield this CDR3. The CDR3 is CASSYGGLNTEAFF. CDR3 in DNA: TGTGCCAGCAGTTACGGGGGGTTGAACACTGAAGCTTTCTTT. This chain joins TRBV6-5 and TRBJ1-1; maybe TRBD1 (5 bases). The CDR3 totals 14 residues. The germline V gene has CDR1 MNHEY and CDR2 SVGAGI. V lost 2 bases and J lost 0, with 7 bases in between.

This chain links TRBV5-1 with TRBJ2-5; TRBD2 might be the D (5 bases). This CDR3 is built from 17 residues. V was shortened by 3 bases and J by 4 bases, with 22 bases between the two germline ends. Per the germline V gene, CDR1 is SGHRS and CDR2 is YFSETQ. CDR3 sequence (DNA): TGCGCCAGCAGCTCACCGTCGGGTAGGGAGTTGGTAGAGACCCAGTACTTC. Its protein product is CASSSPSGRELVETQYF.